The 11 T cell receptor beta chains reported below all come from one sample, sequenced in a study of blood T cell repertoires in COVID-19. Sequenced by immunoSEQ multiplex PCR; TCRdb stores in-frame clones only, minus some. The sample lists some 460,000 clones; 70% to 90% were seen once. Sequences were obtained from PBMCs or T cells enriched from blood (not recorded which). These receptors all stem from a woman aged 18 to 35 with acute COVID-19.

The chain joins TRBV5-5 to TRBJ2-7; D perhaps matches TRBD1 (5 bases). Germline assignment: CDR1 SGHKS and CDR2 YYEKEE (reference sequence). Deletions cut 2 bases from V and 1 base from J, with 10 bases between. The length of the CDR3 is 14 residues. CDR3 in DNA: TGTGCCAGCAGCTTTAGGGGCGAGTCCTACGAGCAGTACTTC. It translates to CASSFRGESYEQYF.

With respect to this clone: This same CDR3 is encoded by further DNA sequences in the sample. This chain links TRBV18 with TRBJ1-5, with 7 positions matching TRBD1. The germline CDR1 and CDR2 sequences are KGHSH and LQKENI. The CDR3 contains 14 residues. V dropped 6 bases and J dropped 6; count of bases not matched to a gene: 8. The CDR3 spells CASSPDRVGQPQHF. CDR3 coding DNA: TGTGCCAGCTCGCCCGACAGGGTAGGTCAGCCCCAGCATTTT.

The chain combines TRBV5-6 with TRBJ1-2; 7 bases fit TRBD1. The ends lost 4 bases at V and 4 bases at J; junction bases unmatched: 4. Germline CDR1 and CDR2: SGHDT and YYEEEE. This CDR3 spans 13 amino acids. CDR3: CASSPGQSYGYTF. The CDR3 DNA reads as TGTGCCAGCAGCCCGGGACAGTCCTATGGCTACACCTTC.

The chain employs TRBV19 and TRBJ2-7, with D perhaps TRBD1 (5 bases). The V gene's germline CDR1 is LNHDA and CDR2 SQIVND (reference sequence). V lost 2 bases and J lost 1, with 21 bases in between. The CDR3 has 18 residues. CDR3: CASSIFVQAAFFSYEQYF. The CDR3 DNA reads TGTGCCAGTAGTATATTCGTACAGGCCGCCTTTTTTTCCTACGAGCAGTACTTC.

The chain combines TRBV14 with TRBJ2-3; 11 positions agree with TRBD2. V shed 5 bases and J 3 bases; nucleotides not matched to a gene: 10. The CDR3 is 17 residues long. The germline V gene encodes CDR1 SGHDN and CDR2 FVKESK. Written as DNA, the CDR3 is TGTGCCAGCAGCTCAAATTCCGGGACTAGCGGAACAGATACGCAGTATTTT. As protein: CASSSNSGTSGTDTQYF.

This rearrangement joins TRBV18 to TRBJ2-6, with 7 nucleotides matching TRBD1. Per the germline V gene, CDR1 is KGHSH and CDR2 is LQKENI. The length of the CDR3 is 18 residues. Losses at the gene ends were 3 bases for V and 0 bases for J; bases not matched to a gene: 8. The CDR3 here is CASSPSGTALSGANVLTF. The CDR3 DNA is TGTGCCAGCTCACCCTCCGGGACAGCCCTCTCTGGGGCCAACGTCCTGACTTTC.

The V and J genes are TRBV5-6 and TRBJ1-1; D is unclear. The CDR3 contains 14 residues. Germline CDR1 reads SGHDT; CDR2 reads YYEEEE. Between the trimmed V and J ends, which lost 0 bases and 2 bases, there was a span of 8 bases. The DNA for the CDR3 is TGTGCCAGCAGCTTGGTACAGATAAACACTGAAGCTTTCTTT. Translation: CASSLVQINTEAFF.

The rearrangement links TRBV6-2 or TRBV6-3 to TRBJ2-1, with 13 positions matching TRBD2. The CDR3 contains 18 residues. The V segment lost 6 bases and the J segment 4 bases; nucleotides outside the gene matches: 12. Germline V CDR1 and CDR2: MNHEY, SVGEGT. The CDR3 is CASSGLAGAPDLYNEQFF. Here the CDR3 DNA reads TGTGCCAGCAGCGGACTAGCGGGGGCGCCGGACCTATACAATGAGCAGTTCTTC.

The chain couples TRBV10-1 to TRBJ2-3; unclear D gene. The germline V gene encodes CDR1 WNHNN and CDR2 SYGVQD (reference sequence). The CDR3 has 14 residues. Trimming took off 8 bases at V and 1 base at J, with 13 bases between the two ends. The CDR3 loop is CASFARKGTDTQYF. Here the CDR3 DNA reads TGCGCCAGCTTTGCGCGGAAGGGCACAGATACGCAGTATTTT.

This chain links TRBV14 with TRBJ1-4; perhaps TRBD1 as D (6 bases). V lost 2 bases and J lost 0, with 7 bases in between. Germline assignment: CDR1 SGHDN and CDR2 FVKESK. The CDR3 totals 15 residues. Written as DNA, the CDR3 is TGTGCCAGCAGCCAAACAGGGTCAACTAATGAAAAACTGTTTTTT. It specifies CASSQTGSTNEKLFF. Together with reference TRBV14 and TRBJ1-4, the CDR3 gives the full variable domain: EAGVTQFPSHSVIEKGQTVTLRCDPISGHDNLYWYRRVMGKEIKFLLHFVKESKQDESGMPNNRFLAERTGGTYSTLKVQPAELEDSGVYFCASSQTGSTNEKLFFGSGTQLSVL.

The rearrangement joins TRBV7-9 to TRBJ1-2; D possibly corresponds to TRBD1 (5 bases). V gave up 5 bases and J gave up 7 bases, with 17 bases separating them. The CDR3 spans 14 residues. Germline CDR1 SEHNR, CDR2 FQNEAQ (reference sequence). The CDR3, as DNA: TGTGCCAGCAGCCCGCCTAACGAAGGGGTTGGCTACACCTTC. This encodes CASSPPNEGVGYTF.